This entry lists 25 T cell receptor beta chains sequenced from one sample in a study of blood T cell repertoires in COVID-19. Sequenced by immunoSEQ multiplex PCR; TCRdb stores in-frame clones only, minus some. The table shows under 250,000 clones, with around four fifths occurring only once. The sample taken for sequencing was peripheral blood. These receptors were obtained from a woman aged 70-85 years with active or convalescent COVID-19.

The gene calls are TRBV9 and TRBJ1-6; 7 bases match TRBD1. The germline CDR1 and CDR2 sequences are SGDLS and YYNGEE. The junction had 14 bases not matched to a gene; V was cut back by 4 bases and J by 7 bases. The CDR3 contains 17 residues. CDR3 in amino acids: CASSPSGGLDENSPLHF. The CDR3 DNA reads TGTGCCAGCAGCCCCTCAGGGGGGCTCGATGAAAATTCACCCCTCCACTTT.

V is TRBV5-1 and J is TRBJ2-3, with 10 positions matching TRBD2. After removal of 6 bases from V and 3 bases from J, the junction contained 4 bases not matched to a gene. Germline V gives CDR1 SGHRS, CDR2 YFSETQ. The CDR3 is 14 residues long. This CDR3 reads CASTTSGATDTQYF. The CDR3 coding sequence is TGCGCCAGCACTACTAGCGGGGCAACAGATACGCAGTATTTT.

The chain employs TRBV6-5 and TRBJ1-3; 7 bases align to TRBD1. J gave up 0 bases and V 5 bases, and 4 bases lay outside the gene matches. CDR3 size: 15 residues. The germline gives CDR1 MNHEY, CDR2 SVGAGI. CDR3 protein: CASSQGQISGNTIYF. Here the CDR3 DNA reads TGTGCCAGCAGTCAGGGACAGATCTCTGGAAACACCATATATTTT.

The chain has TRBV5-6 and TRBJ1-5; 7 bases line up with TRBD1. V shed 4 bases, J shed 0 bases, and the junction held 13 bases outside the gene matches. The germline V gene encodes CDR1 SGHDT and CDR2 YYEEEE. The CDR3 has 18 amino acids. The CDR3 region is CASSLGQSSKYSNQPQHF. CDR3 nucleotide sequence: TGTGCCAGCAGCCTGGGACAGTCCAGCAAATATAGCAATCAGCCCCAGCATTTT.

CDR3 DNA sequence: TGTGCCAGCAGCCAATATCCGGACCAGGGCGCCTTAGATGAAAAACTGTTTTTT. Translating gives CASSQYPDQGALDEKLFF. This chain joins TRBV3-1 (or the pseudogene TRBV3-2) and TRBJ1-4, with D perhaps matching TRBD1 (5 bases). CDR1 is LGHDT and CDR2 is YNNKEL in the germline V gene (reference sequence). Trimming pared 2 bases from V and 6 bases from J, leaving 22 bases between. This CDR3 comprises 18 residues.

The chain couples TRBV4-2 to TRBJ2-1; the D gene is possibly TRBD2 (7 bases). The germline V gene encodes CDR1 LGHNA and CDR2 YNFKEQ. The CDR3 length is 16 residues. With 3 bases removed from V and 4 bases from J, the gap between germline ends came to 16 bases. The CDR3 DNA reads TGTGCCAGCAGCCATGCCACGGGGAGGGGGTACAATGAGCAGTTCTTC. It specifies CASSHATGRGYNEQFF.

The chain is built from TRBV7-9 and TRBJ2-3; TRBD2 matches at 10 bases. Per the germline V gene, CDR1 is SEHNR and CDR2 is FQNEAQ (reference sequence). V lost 4 bases, J lost 2 bases, and 3 bases stayed unmatched. This CDR3 is 15 amino acids long. The chain's CDR3 is CASSSGLAVTDTQYF. The CDR3 DNA reads as TGTGCCAGCAGCTCTGGACTAGCGGTCACAGATACGCAGTATTTT.

The V gene is TRBV5-1, the J gene TRBJ2-7; the match to TRBD1 covers 10 bases. The junction had 5 bases not matched to a gene; V was cut back by 5 bases and J by 6 bases. The germline gives CDR1 SGHRS, CDR2 YFSETQ. This CDR3 region has 13 residues. Here the CDR3 reads CASSFDRGREQYF. The CDR3 bases are TGCGCCAGCAGTTTCGACAGGGGGCGCGAGCAGTACTTC.

The CDR3 region is CASSSDRYEQYF. For the CDR3, the DNA is TGTGCCAGCAGCTCGGACAGGTACGAGCAGTACTTC. V usage is TRBV6-6 and J usage is TRBJ2-7; TRBD1 matches at 7 bases. Losses at the gene ends were 6 bases for V and 4 bases for J; bases not matched to a gene: 3. Germline CDR1 MNHNY, CDR2 SVGAGI (reference sequence). CDR3 size: 12 residues.

This clone was observed a handful of times. Different DNA sequences within this sample yield the same CDR3. The chain joins TRBV7-8 to TRBJ1-1; D is uncertain. Deletions cut 1 base from V and 1 base from J, with 7 bases between. The CDR3 spans 14 residues. The germline gives CDR1 SGHVS, CDR2 FQNEAQ. DNA for the CDR3: TGTGCCAGCAGCTTAGTAGCGGGGAACACTGAAGCTTTCTTT. Residues: CASSLVAGNTEAFF.

This clone was seen a few times. The chain combines TRBV2 with TRBJ1-1; no reliable D call. CDR1 is SNHLY, CDR2 FYNNEI, per germline. Deletions cut 6 bases from V and 6 bases from J, with 20 bases between. CDR3 length: 15 residues. CDR3: CASRKPGSKQSEAFF. The CDR3 DNA is TGTGCCAGCAGAAAACCCGGGTCTAAACAATCTGAAGCTTTCTTT.

The chain has TRBV18 and TRBJ2-3, with TRBD2 identical over 12 bases. CDR3 size: 15 residues. The trim removed 5 bases at V and 6 bases at J, leaving 6 bases unmatched. In germline, CDR1 is KGHSH, CDR2 LQKENI. The CDR3 bases are TGTGCCAGCTCAGCTCGCGGACTAGCGGGGGATACGCAGTATTTT. The encoded protein is CASSARGLAGDTQYF.

The rearrangement links TRBV5-1 to TRBJ1-6; 9 bases map to TRBD1. Germline assignment: CDR1 SGHRS and CDR2 YFSETQ. J was trimmed by 13 bases and V by 0 bases; bases with no gene match: 11. The CDR3 has 16 amino acids. As DNA, the CDR3 is TGCGCCAGCAGCTTGGAGGGGCACAGGGGGCGCGACCCCCTCCACTTT. Amino acid sequence: CASSLEGHRGRDPLHF.

This clone was seen a handful of times. The rearrangement joins TRBV28 to TRBJ1-6, with 9 nucleotides matching TRBD1. V shed 4 bases, J shed 10 bases, and the junction held 2 bases outside the gene matches. Looked up from germline, CDR1 is MDHEN and CDR2 is SYDVKM. This CDR3 comprises 13 residues. DNA for the CDR3: TGTGCCAGCAGTTACAGGGGGCGGTCACCCCTCCACTTT. This codes for CASSYRGRSPLHF. Filled out from reference TRBV28 and TRBJ1-6, the complete variable domain reads DVKVTQSSRYLVKRTGEKVFLECVQDMDHENMFWYRQDPGLGLRLIYFSYDVKMKEKGDIPEGYSVSREKKERFSLILESASTNQTSMYLCASSYRGRSPLHFGNGTRLTVT.

Written as DNA, the CDR3 is TGCGCCAGCAGCTGGGGGGACGCCCGGGGATACGCTTTCTTT. This codes for CASSWGDARGYAFF. J is TRBJ1-1 and V is TRBV5-1; tentatively, D is TRBD1 (5 bases). The CDR3 has 14 residues. CDR1 and CDR2 (germline): SGHRS, YFSETQ. V was clipped by 3 bases and J by 11 bases, with 20 bases between them.

The chain is built from TRBV18 and TRBJ2-7; 8 bases agree with TRBD1. V was pared by 0 bases and J by 0 bases, with 4 bases of the junction left unmatched. Germline V gives CDR1 KGHSH, CDR2 LQKENI. The CDR3 consists of 16 residues. CDR3 residues: CASSPPRQGSSYEQYF. The CDR3 DNA is TGTGCCAGCTCACCACCTCGACAGGGGAGCTCCTACGAGCAGTACTTC.

This chain joins TRBV18 and TRBJ1-1; TRBD1 matches 7 bases. J was trimmed by 8 bases and V by 1 base; bases with no gene match: 4. The V gene's germline CDR1 is KGHSH and CDR2 LQKENI. CDR3 size: 13 residues. The CDR3 region has the DNA TGTGCCAGCTCACCACGGACAGGAGAGGAAGCTTTCTTT. Translation gives CASSPRTGEEAFF.

V is TRBV21-1 and J is TRBJ1-2. TRBV21-1 is a documented pseudogene. CDR3 size: 12 residues. The chain's CDR3 is CASSKIRGGYTF. The CDR3 DNA follows: TGTGCCAGCAGCAAAATTCGAGGTGGCTACACCTTC.

Details on this clone: The junction departs from the called germline gene at one end, perhaps through a read error. The CDR3 nucleotides are TGTGCTAGCAGCTTAGTCCCTGGCAGCACAGATACGCAGTATTTT. It encodes CASSLVPGSTDTQYF. This rearrangement joins TRBV7-7 to TRBJ2-3; D not resolved. This CDR3 is 15 amino acids long. Germline CDR1 is SSHAT and CDR2 is FNYEAQ (reference sequence). The full variable domain, with the rest looked up from reference TRBV7-7 and TRBJ2-3, is GAGVSQSPRYKVTKRGQDVTLRCDPISSHATLYWYQQALGQGPEFLTYFNYEAQPDKSGLPSDRFSAERPEGSISTLTIQRTEQRDSAMYRCASSLVPGSTDTQYFGPGTRLTVL.

CDR3 protein: CASSHVGKGVYNEQFF. Here the CDR3 DNA reads TGTGCCAGCAGCCACGTCGGCAAGGGGGTATACAATGAGCAGTTCTTC. The rearrangement links TRBV11-2 to TRBJ2-1; perhaps TRBD1 as D (6 bases). Germline V lookup: CDR1 SGHAT, CDR2 FQNNGV. The V and J ends lost 5 bases and 4 bases respectively, with 18 bases between them. The CDR3 runs to 16 residues. The variable domain in full, with the rest retrieved from reference TRBV11-2 and TRBJ2-1, is EAGVAQSPRYKIIEKRQSVAFWCNPISGHATLYWYQQILGQGPKLLIQFQNNGVVDDSQLPKDRFSAERLKGVDSTLKIQPAKLEDSAVYLCASSHVGKGVYNEQFFGPGTRLTVL.

The chain joins TRBV5-1 to TRBJ2-5, with 7 bases that match TRBD2. The CDR3 totals 15 residues. V lost 4 bases and J lost 4; bases outside the gene matches: 10. In germline, CDR1 is SGHRS, CDR2 YFSETQ. The CDR3: CASSPVGGSAETQYF. The DNA for the CDR3 is TGCGCCAGCAGCCCGGTTGGCGGGAGTGCAGAGACCCAGTACTTC.

Details on this clone: An end of the junction does not agree with germline; a read error may underlie this. The chain recombines TRBV7-9 with TRBJ1-2, with TRBD1 matching 7 bases. Germline loops: CDR1 SEHNR, CDR2 FQNEAQ (reference sequence). The CDR3 loop spans 11 amino acids. The CDR3 nucleotides are TGTGCCAGCAGCCCATACGACAGGGCTCGCTTC. It specifies CASSPYDRARF.

This clone was seen only once. V is TRBV18 and J is TRBJ1-4; tentative D call: TRBD1 (5 bases). Germline V gives CDR1 KGHSH, CDR2 LQKENI. CDR3 length equals 17 residues. Trimming pared 4 bases from V and 2 bases from J, leaving 17 bases between. This chain's CDR3 is CASSRAAETATNEKLFF. The CDR3 region has the DNA TGTGCCAGCTCACGCGCCGCTGAGACAGCCACTAATGAAAAACTGTTTTTT.

J is TRBJ2-2 and V is TRBV10-3, with D perhaps TRBD1 (6 bases). V lost 4 bases and J lost 6, with 15 bases in between. There are 15 residues in the CDR3. Looked up from germline, CDR1 is ENHRY and CDR2 is SYGVKD. CDR3 nucleotide sequence: TGTGCCATCAGTGTCGGGGACAATAGGGCCGGGGAGCTGTTTTTT. This encodes CAISVGDNRAGELFF.

V is TRBV5-4 and J is TRBJ2-3, with TRBD2 identical over 7 bases. Germline V CDR1 and CDR2: SGHNT, YYREEE (reference sequence). This CDR3 has 16 amino acids. J gave up 1 base and V 2 bases, and 7 bases lay outside the gene matches. The CDR3 region is CASSFRLAARTDTQYF. CDR3 DNA: TGTGCCAGCAGCTTCAGACTAGCAGCTCGCACAGATACGCAGTATTTT.